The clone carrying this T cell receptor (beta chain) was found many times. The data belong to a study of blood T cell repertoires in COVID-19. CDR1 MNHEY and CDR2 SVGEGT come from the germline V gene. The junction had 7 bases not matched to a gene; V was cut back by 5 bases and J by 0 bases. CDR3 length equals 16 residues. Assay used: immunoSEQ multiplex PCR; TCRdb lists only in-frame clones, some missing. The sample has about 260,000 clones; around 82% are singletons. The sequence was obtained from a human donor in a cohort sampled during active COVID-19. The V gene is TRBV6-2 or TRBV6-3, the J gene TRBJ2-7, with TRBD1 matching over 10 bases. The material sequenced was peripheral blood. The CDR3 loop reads CASSRLWTGGSYEQYF. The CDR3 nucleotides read TGTGCCAGCAGTCGGCTCTGGACAGGGGGCTCCTACGAGCAGTACTTC.